The next 8 T cell receptor beta chains were all read from a single sample in a study of human T cells and chemical hapten exposure. Time point reported: patch test 2, 6 weeks after DPC sensitization. The treatment was: therapeutic diphenylcyclopropenone sensitization with weekly scalp DPC. Using its own MiXCR run on the RACE reads, TCRdb lists one record per CDR3 protein. The sample yields 65,000 to 95,000 distinct CDR3 sequences, approximately 6.6% seen once. This specimen was whole blood, taken in connection with sensitization to the hapten diphenylcyclopropenone (DPC). The origin of the receptors is a woman aged 25-40 years with alopecia areata. Some clones in this sample may be carry-over from other donors' samples.

This clonotype was detected a few times. In this CDR3 the conserved last residue, phenylalanine or tryptophan, is missing, so a read error is likely. The DNA is left out, because the CDR3 cannot be placed on it with certainty; the CDR3 is given as TCRdb lists it. The rearrangement joins TRBV5-1 to TRBJ1-4; the D call TRBD1 from the table was never checked on the DNA. The CDR3 length equals 10 residues, ends included. Germline values: CDR1 SGHRS, CDR2 YFSETQ. The CDR3 region is CASNYRQPAP.

The chain has TRBV14 and TRBJ2-1; 7 bases match TRBD1. The CDR3 is made up of 14 amino acids. J gave up 5 bases and V 6 bases, and 7 bases lay outside the gene matches. The germline gives CDR1 SGHDN, CDR2 FVKESK. DNA for the CDR3: TGTGCCAGCAGTCCGGGACAGCCTAACAATGAGCAGTTCTTC. This codes for CASSPGQPNNEQFF.

This clonotype was found many times. J is TRBJ2-2 and V is TRBV27, with D perhaps TRBD1 (5 bases). The germline V and J ends were trimmed by 6 bases and 0 bases, with 11 bases remaining between them. Germline CDR1 reads MNHEY; CDR2 reads SMNVEV (reference sequence). The CDR3 has 15 amino acids. CDR3 sequence reads: CASRPTAANTGELFF. CDR3 nucleotides: TGTGCCAGCAGACCGACAGCAGCGAACACCGGGGAGCTGTTTTTT.

This clonotype was seen many times. The V call is TRBV7-9, the J call TRBJ2-5, with 8 bases fitting TRBD1. The CDR3 contains 16 residues. Germline-derived CDR1 and CDR2 are SEHNR and FQNEAQ (reference sequence). V dropped 5 bases and J dropped 4; count of bases not matched to a gene: 12. The CDR3 spells CASSPIGQGARETQYF. CDR3 nucleotide sequence: TGTGCCAGCAGCCCGATCGGTCAGGGGGCGAGAGAGACCCAGTACTTC. Filled out from reference TRBV7-9 and TRBJ2-5, the complete variable domain reads DTGVSQNPRHKITKRGQNVTFRCDPISEHNRLYWYRQTLGQGPEFLTYFQNEAQLEKSRLLSDRFSAERPKGSFSTLEIQRTEQGDSAMYLCASSPIGQGARETQYFGPGTRLLVL.

Ten or more counts support this clonotype. The chain employs TRBV6-5 and TRBJ1-5, with D maybe TRBD1 (5 bases). V shed 7 bases and J shed 0 bases, with 10 bases lying between them. CDR3 length equals 14 residues. The germline V gene has CDR1 MNHEY and CDR2 SVGAGI. CDR3 in amino acids: CASKTDPSNQPQHF. CDR3 nucleotides: TGTGCCAGCAAGACAGATCCTAGCAATCAGCCCCAGCATTTT.

This chain links TRBV9 with TRBJ2-3, with unresolved D. V shed 0 bases and J shed 2 bases, with 10 bases lying between them. The CDR3 has 15 amino acids. Germline V lookup: CDR1 SGDLS, CDR2 YYNGEE. CDR3 residues: CASSVGSRFTDTQYF. The CDR3, as DNA: TGTGCCAGCAGCGTAGGTAGTAGATTCACAGATACGCAGTATTTT.

This clonotype was counted a few times. The chain links TRBV20-1 to TRBJ1-1; D not resolved. Trimming stripped 0 bases from V and 3 bases from J, with 2 bases between. There are 11 residues in the CDR3. Germline V lookup: CDR1 DFQATT, CDR2 SNEGSKA (reference sequence). In DNA form, the CDR3 reads TGCAGTGCTAGAGAAGACACTGAAGCTTTCTTT. Translating it yields CSAREDTEAFF.

The table lists this clonotype with a few counts. The J gene is TRBJ2-3, the V gene TRBV7-6; the D call may be TRBD1 or TRBD2 (6 bases each). The CDR3 spans 17 residues. Trimming stripped 4 bases from V and 4 bases from J, with 21 bases between. Germline V gives CDR1 SGHVS, CDR2 FNYEAQ. This CDR3 reads CASSSQLGGRSADTQYF. The CDR3 nucleotides are TGTGCCAGCAGCTCGCAATTGGGGGGCCGGTCGGCAGATACGCAGTATTTT.